This TCR beta chain was sequenced during a study of PD-1 blockade in classical Hodgkin lymphoma. Here immunoSEQ multiplex PCR was the method, and the copy in TCRdb shows in-frame clones only, minus some. The sample records roughly 97,000 clones, over 80% being singletons. Note on this clone: Its target is unknown.

The CDR3 extends over 17 amino acids. In germline, CDR1 is SEHNR, CDR2 FQNEAQ (reference sequence). The V and J ends lost 5 bases and 2 bases respectively, with 18 bases between them. Every single patient, without exception, relapsed after autologous stem cell transplantation, and brentuximab vedotin exposure varied. Findings and limits, study-wide: Complete responders' baseline diversity resembled that of newly diagnosed patients.

This TCR was sampled from a human donor with classical Hodgkin lymphoma. The sample here was peripheral blood mononuclear cells (PBMCs), taken at baseline. This chain uses TRBV7-9 with TRBJ1-4, with D possibly TRBD1 on 6 matching bases. CDR3 loop: CASSQTPGDITNEKLFF. The CDR3 nucleotides read TGTGCCAGCAGCCAGACGCCGGGGGACATCACTAATGAAAAACTGTTTTTT.